These 19 T cell receptor beta chains originate from one sample sequenced in a study of metastatic and nonmetastatic thyroid tumors. TCRdb reprocessed the PCR reads via MiXCR. Of approximately 12,000 clones listed, approximately 25% are singletons. Patients had received no treatment of any kind before thyroid surgery. Sequencing used tumor tissue. These receptor sequences come from a female donor with papillary thyroid cancer or a benign thyroid nodule (not recorded which). Some clones in this sample may be carry-over from other donors' samples.

V and J are TRBV30 and TRBJ1-2; D is unclear. Germline V gives CDR1 GTSNPN, CDR2 SVGIG (reference sequence). The CDR3 is 12 amino acids. V dropped 2 bases and J dropped 5 bases, with 9 bases sitting between them. CDR3 region: CAWSLTGYGYTF. CDR3 in DNA: TGTGCCTGGAGTCTGACCGGTTATGGCTACACCTTC.

The chain recombines TRBV30 with TRBJ1-2; D may be TRBD1 (5 bases). This CDR3 has 13 amino acids. CDR1 is GTSNPN and CDR2 is SVGIG in the germline V gene (reference sequence). V shed 1 base and J shed 2 bases, with 8 bases lying between them. Written as DNA, the CDR3 is TGTGCCTGGAGTGAGACAGCGAACTATGGCTACACCTTC. Its protein product is CAWSETANYGYTF.

This clone has a handful of counts. The chain joins TRBV11-1 to TRBJ1-1; 7 nucleotides agree with TRBD1. V dropped 5 bases and J dropped 3; count of bases not matched to a gene: 6. This CDR3 spans 14 amino acids. The germline CDR1 and CDR2 sequences are SGHAT and FQDESV (reference sequence). The DNA for the CDR3 is TGTGCCAGCAGCACCCGGGACAGAGACACTGAAGCTTTCTTT. It specifies CASSTRDRDTEAFF. Using reference TRBV11-1 and TRBJ1-1 for the parts outside the CDR3, the full variable domain is EAEVAQSPRYKITEKSQAVAFWCDPISGHATLYWYRQILGQGPELLVQFQDESVVDDSQLPKDRFSAERLKGVDSTLKIQPAELGDSAMYLCASSTRDRDTEAFFGQGTRLTVV.

A note on this clone: This CDR3 fails to terminate in the conserved phenylalanine or tryptophan, so it likely reflects a read error. The V and J genes are TRBV19 and TRBJ1-5; D call uncertain. This CDR3 has 12 residues. V was pared by 6 bases and J by 11 bases, with 14 bases between. The V gene's germline CDR1 is LNHDA and CDR2 SQIVND (reference sequence). CDR3 sequence reads: CASSRIEQTQHS. CDR3 bases: TGTGCCAGTAGCCGCATCGAGCAGACCCAGCATTCT.

This clone was observed many times. The J gene is TRBJ1-5, the V gene TRBV5-6; D is ambiguous. The CDR3 has 13 amino acids. The V and J ends lost 4 bases and 2 bases respectively, with 7 bases between them. Germline values: CDR1 SGHDT, CDR2 YYEEEE. CDR3 protein: CASSIYGNQPQHF. The DNA of the CDR3 is TGTGCCAGCAGCATCTACGGCAATCAGCCCCAGCATTTT.

This clone has a handful of counts. The chain carries TRBV27 and TRBJ1-1; TRBD1 might be the D (6 bases). CDR1 and CDR2 (germline): MNHEY, SMNVEV (reference sequence). Deletions cut 3 bases from V and 4 bases from J, with 12 bases between. The CDR3 is 14 amino acids. This CDR3 is CASSFTGGGTEAFF. The CDR3 DNA is TGTGCCAGCAGTTTTACGGGAGGGGGCACTGAAGCTTTCTTT.

The V gene is TRBV7-2, the J gene TRBJ2-7, with a possible D match to TRBD2 (5 bases). The CDR3 totals 14 residues. Germline V gives CDR1 SGHTA, CDR2 FQGNSA. Trimming shortened V by 0 bases and J by 5 bases, and 11 bases separated the two germline ends. As DNA, the CDR3 is TGTGCCAGCAGCTTAGCGGGAGCGAGGGACGAGCAGTACTTC. Translation: CASSLAGARDEQYF.

Within the sample, this clone is medium-sized. This chain uses TRBV7-4 with TRBJ1-5; the match to TRBD1 covers 7 bases. V gave up 1 base and J gave up 9 bases; unmatched junction bases: 9. Germline-derived CDR1 and CDR2 are SGHVT and SQSDAQ. The CDR3 consists of 15 residues. The CDR3 DNA sequence: TGTGCCAGCAGCTTAGAACAGGGGATTAGTCTGCCCCAGCATTTT. Translation: CASSLEQGISLPQHF.

This clone was counted only a few times. The chain recombines TRBV6-2 or TRBV6-3 with TRBJ2-7; 13 nucleotides match TRBD2. Germline lookup yields CDR1 MNHEY and CDR2 SVGEGT. This CDR3 region has 17 residues. The V gene end was trimmed by 4 bases and the J gene end by 7 bases; junction bases not matched to a gene: 13. The CDR3, as DNA: TGTGCCAGCAGTTCATTGCGACTAGCGGGAGGAAGTAGTGAGCAGTACTTC. Encoded protein: CASSSLRLAGGSSEQYF.

This clone was counted at least ten times. The V gene is TRBV19, the J gene TRBJ2-1, with D perhaps TRBD2 (5 bases). The CDR3 runs to 13 residues. V was clipped by 5 bases and J by 7 bases, with 12 bases between them. Germline V CDR1 and CDR2: LNHDA, SQIVND (reference sequence). CDR3 nucleotide sequence: TGTGCCAGTAGTCCACTAGTGGGTAATGAGCAGTTCTTC. Translated, it gives CASSPLVGNEQFF.

This clone was seen repeatedly, ten times or more. The V gene is TRBV30, the J gene TRBJ2-2; 7 nucleotides agree with TRBD1. V gave up 1 base and J gave up 0 bases; unmatched junction bases: 2. CDR3 size: 15 residues. Per the germline V gene, CDR1 is GTSNPN and CDR2 is SVGIG (reference sequence). The CDR3 bases are TGTGCCTGGAGTGACCAGGGGGCGAACACCGGGGAGCTGTTTTTT. It is translated as CAWSDQGANTGELFF.

The CDR3 reads CASSQGVGRSSYEQYV. The CDR3 nucleotides read TGTGCCAGCAGCCAGGGGGTTGGCCGGAGCTCATACGAGCAGTACGTC. The V and J genes are TRBV28 and TRBJ2-7; 7 nucleotides agree with TRBD1. The CDR3 sequence is 16 residues long. Germline-derived CDR1 and CDR2 are MDHEN and SYDVKM. With V trimmed by 6 bases and J by 4 bases, 15 bases remained unmatched.

This clone came up a few times. V gene TRBV6-5 combines with J gene TRBJ2-7; D not certain. CDR1 is MNHEY and CDR2 is SVGAGI in the germline V gene. The CDR3 consists of 15 residues. The V and J ends lost 0 bases and 3 bases respectively, with 12 bases between them. CDR3 sequence: CASSYSVPADYEQYF. CDR3 DNA sequence: TGTGCCAGCAGTTACTCGGTCCCCGCCGACTACGAGCAGTACTTC.

The V gene is TRBV28, the J gene TRBJ1-6; D call uncertain. Deletions cut 3 bases from V and 1 base from J, with 1 base between. CDR1 is MDHEN, CDR2 SYDVKM, per germline. The CDR3 totals 13 residues. The CDR3 DNA is TGTGCCAGCAGTTTTTCCTATAATTCACCCCTCCACTTT. It yields the protein CASSFSYNSPLHF. Full variable domain (rest looked up from reference TRBV28 and TRBJ1-6): DVKVTQSSRYLVKRTGEKVFLECVQDMDHENMFWYRQDPGLGLRLIYFSYDVKMKEKGDIPEGYSVSREKKERFSLILESASTNQTSMYLCASSFSYNSPLHFGNGTRLTVT.

This clone came up a few times. The chain recombines TRBV6-2 or TRBV6-3 with TRBJ2-5, with D perhaps matching TRBD1 (6 bases). V lost 6 bases and J lost 2, with 16 bases in between. Germline V CDR1 and CDR2: MNHEY, SVGEGT. The CDR3 has 15 amino acids. CDR3 sequence reads: CASRTLTGGQETQYF. CDR3 DNA: TGTGCCAGCAGAACCTTGACAGGCGGGCAAGAGACCCAGTACTTC.

This sequence joins TRBV6-1 and TRBJ2-3, with 10 bases aligning to TRBD1. After removal of 8 bases from V and 0 bases from J, the junction contained 2 bases not matched to a gene. CDR1 is MNHNS, CDR2 SASEGT, per germline. The CDR3 runs to 14 residues. The CDR3 here is CASATGGSTDTQYF. The DNA of the CDR3 is TGTGCCAGCGCGACAGGGGGCAGCACAGATACGCAGTATTTT.

In this sample, this clone turned up a few times. The chain employs TRBV6-1 and TRBJ2-7; 10 positions agree with TRBD1. The trim removed 4 bases at V and 6 bases at J, leaving 6 bases unmatched. CDR1 and CDR2 (germline): MNHNS, SASEGT. The CDR3 has 14 residues. The CDR3: CASSVPGTGVEQYF. DNA for the CDR3: TGTGCCAGCAGTGTACCCGGGACAGGGGTCGAGCAGTACTTC.

The sample holds a few counts of this clone. J is TRBJ1-2 and V is TRBV7-9, with D possibly TRBD1 on 5 matching bases. This CDR3 is built from 11 residues. Germline V gives CDR1 SEHNR, CDR2 FQNEAQ (reference sequence). V was pared by 4 bases and J by 10 bases, with 10 bases between. The CDR3 loop reads CASSSDKPYTF. For the CDR3, the DNA is TGTGCCAGCAGCTCGGACAAACCCTACACCTTC. Full variable domain (remainder filled in from reference TRBV7-9 and TRBJ1-2): DTGVSQNPRHKITKRGQNVTFRCDPISEHNRLYWYRQTLGQGPEFLTYFQNEAQLEKSRLLSDRFSAERPKGSFSTLEIQRTEQGDSAMYLCASSSDKPYTFGSGTRLTVV.

The sample holds many counts of this clone. The genes are TRBV3-1 and TRBJ1-5; D is possibly TRBD1 (6 bases). The V gene lost 0 bases and the J gene lost 7 bases, with 13 bases spanning the gap. Germline CDR1 and CDR2: LGHDT and YNNKEL (reference sequence). This CDR3 has 15 residues. The CDR3 loop reads CASSQDGAGGQPQHF. The CDR3 DNA sequence: TGTGCCAGCAGCCAAGATGGGGCGGGGGGCCAGCCCCAGCATTTT.